This TCR beta chain was captured by sequencing in a study of CD8+CD57+ T cells in acquired aplastic anemia. Looking at the study overall: Sorted CD4+ and CD8+ cell DNA averaged approximately 3 ug.

The germline CDR1 and CDR2 sequences are WSHSY and SAAADI. The J segment lost 3 bases and the V segment lost 9 bases, leaving 5 bases of the junction unmatched. This CDR3 region has 12 residues. Patients picked for sequencing had shown CD8+CD57+ cell expansion detected by flow cytometry. Profiling that covered TCR beta VDJ and CDR3 relied on genomic DNA as its template. TCRdb reprocessed the reads with MiXCR, giving one entry per CDR3 protein. Counted here are about 180,000 distinct CDR3 sequences, 45% to 60% occurring once; the ten biggest clones make up over 10%. About this clonotype: The antigen is undetermined.

Study-wide points: Some 30 was the count of CD8+ CDR3 sequences that patients shared with controls.

The V gene is TRBV10-2, the J gene TRBJ2-7; 7 nucleotides line up with TRBD2. Input material: sorted CD4+, CD8+, or CD8+CD57+ T cells (not recorded which) from PBMCs. This clonotype was obtained from a human donor with aplastic anemia. The CDR3 loop reads CASVSGNYEQYF. The CDR3 DNA is TGCGCCAGTGTGAGCGGGAACTACGAGCAGTACTTC.